Listed below are T cell receptor beta chains from one sample, sequenced in a study of blood T cells in healthy people across ages. Each CDR3 protein gets one entry after TCRdb re-called the 5' RACE reads with MiXCR. The table includes about 1.5 million distinct CDR3 sequences, 40% to 45% detected once. Sequencing was performed on blood. The receptors were gathered from a woman younger than 30 in good health. The CDR3 runs from the conserved cysteine through the conserved F or W. Each record gives: D gene, J gene, clone size, V gene, CDR3 protein, CDR3 DNA. The D gene is left open where the match is weak. Part of the rows lack a size; the others show once, few, many or a class for expanded clones.

TRBD1 | TRBJ2-1 | NA | TRBV5-6 | CASSLGRDRDNEQFF | TGTGCCAGCAGCTTGGGTCGGGACAGGGACAATGAGCAGTTCTTC
NA | TRBJ1-2 | NA | TRBV4-1 | CASSQSPQGDYGYTF | TGCGCCAGCAGCCAAAGCCCCCAAGGTGACTATGGCTACACCTTC
NA | TRBJ1-2 | few | TRBV12-3/TRBV12-4 | CASSSNRDGPWGYTF | TGTGCCAGCAGTTCAAACAGGGATGGTCCTTGGGGCTACACCTTC
NA | TRBJ2-5 | few | TRBV20-1 | CRAAHQETQYF | TGCAGGGCCGCCCATCAAGAGACCCAGTACTTC
NA | TRBJ2-3 | NA | TRBV4-3 | CASSHSRAGAIPRTDTQYF | TGCGCCAGCAGCCACAGCCGCGCGGGGGCGATCCCCCGCACAGATACGCAGTATTTT
TRBD1 | TRBJ2-7 | few | TRBV20-1 | CSARGLERGPADYEQYF | TGCAGTGCTAGGGGCTTAGAAAGGGGGCCCGCGGACTACGAGCAGTACTTC
TRBD2 | TRBJ2-4 | few | TRBV28 | CASSLTSGNPGQYF | TGTGCCAGCAGTTTAACTAGCGGGAACCCCGGGCAGTACTTC
TRBD1 | TRBJ2-2 | NA | TRBV29-1 | CSGSRDSYTGELFF | TGCAGCGGATCCCGGGACAGCTACACCGGGGAGCTGTTTTTT
NA | TRBJ2-7 | few | TRBV4-3 | CASTYDASSYEQYF | TGCGCCAGCACCTACGACGCCAGCTCCTACGAGCAGTACTTC
NA | TRBJ1-5 | few | TRBV6-2/TRBV6-3 | CASSSFGLIEPQHF | TGTGCCAGCAGTTCTTTTGGGCTAATTGAGCCCCAGCATTTT
NA | TRBJ2-1 | few | TRBV6-6 | CASSSIGEQFF | TGTGCCAGCAGTTCCATCGGTGAGCAGTTCTTC
NA | TRBJ1-3 | NA | TRBV5-5 | CASSPSGTPIFSGNTIYF | TGTGCCAGCAGCCCATCCGGGACACCGATATTTTCTGGAAACACCATATATTTT
TRBD2 | TRBJ2-5 | few | TRBV7-8 | CASSLDLSSGGLETQYF | TGTGCCAGCAGCTTAGATCTGTCTAGCGGGGGGCTAGAGACCCAGTACTTC
NA | TRBJ2-1 | NA | TRBV4-3 | CASSQVLEGSYNEQFF | TGCGCCAGCAGCCAAGTTCTGGAGGGCTCCTACAATGAGCAGTTCTTC
NA | TRBJ2-2 | NA | TRBV12-3/TRBV12-4 | CASRRGLDTGELFF | TGTGCCTCCCGCCGGGGGTTGGATACCGGGGAGCTGTTTTTT
NA | TRBJ2-3 | few | TRBV3-1 | CASSPPGSFTDTQYF | TGTGCCAGCAGCCCTCCCGGCAGTTTCACAGATACGCAGTATTTT
NA | TRBJ2-3 | few | TRBV9 | CASSVGWGDADTQYF | TGTGCCAGCAGCGTAGGATGGGGGGACGCAGATACGCAGTATTTT
NA | TRBJ1-2 | many | TRBV29-1 | CSVLATALYGYTF | TGCAGCGTTCTAGCGACAGCCTTATATGGCTACACCTTC
NA | TRBJ1-6 | NA | TRBV4-1 | CASSQAGWRSPLHF | TGCGCCAGCAGCCAAGCAGGGTGGCGGTCACCCCTCCACTTT
NA | TRBJ2-3 | few | TRBV14 | CASSRIATDTQYF | TGTGCCAGCAGCCGGATAGCAACAGATACGCAGTATTTT
NA | TRBJ2-5 | NA | TRBV7-8 | CASSGSRSTYNEQYF | TGTGCCAGCAGCGGCTCGCGGTCGACCTACAATGAGCAGTACTTC
NA | TRBJ2-1 | few | TRBV28 | CASSPGVANDNEQFF | TGTGCCAGCAGTCCTGGGGTAGCGAACGACAATGAGCAGTTCTTC
NA | TRBJ1-2 | NA | TRBV12-3/TRBV12-4 | CASSIWGGHGYTF | TGTGCCAGCAGTATATGGGGAGGGCATGGCTACACCTTC
TRBD2 | TRBJ2-7 | few | TRBV7-2 | CASSLVSLAGANEQYF | TGTGCCAGCAGCTTAGTTTCTCTAGCGGGAGCAAACGAGCAGTACTTC
TRBD2 | TRBJ2-1 | NA | TRBV29-1 | CSVVPGTSGSKNEQFF | TGCAGCGTTGTCCCCGGGACTAGCGGGAGTAAAAATGAGCAGTTCTTC
NA | TRBJ1-4 | NA | TRBV20-1 | CSARPWRANEKLFF | TGCAGTGCTAGACCCTGGCGGGCTAATGAAAAACTGTTTTTT
TRBD2 | TRBJ2-7 | few | TRBV9 | CASSRSGRSYEQYF | TGTGCCAGCAGCCGTAGCGGGAGAAGTTACGAGCAGTACTTC
NA | TRBJ2-1 | NA | TRBV13 | CASSFDGTYNEQFF | TGTGCCAGCAGCTTCGACGGGACCTACAATGAGCAGTTCTTC
TRBD1 | TRBJ1-6 | once | TRBV7-9 | CAIGQGAGLGNSPLHF | TGTGCTATAGGACAGGGGGCTGGTTTGGGGAATTCACCCCTCCACTTT
NA | TRBJ2-7 | few | TRBV10-3 | CAISEGQGPTYEQYF | TGTGCCATCAGTGAAGGGCAGGGACCCACCTACGAGCAGTACTTC
NA | TRBJ1-4 | few | TRBV12-3/TRBV12-4 | CASSYRALNEKLFF | TGTGCCAGCAGCTATCGGGCCCTTAATGAAAAACTGTTTTTT
NA | TRBJ1-1 | NA | TRBV4-2 | CASSSLTFQMNTEAFF | TGTGCCAGCAGCTCCCTGACGTTCCAAATGAACACTGAAGCTTTCTTT
NA | TRBJ1-2 | NA | TRBV3-1 | CASSLDGRQGYTF | TGTGCCAGCAGCTTGGATGGTCGACAGGGCTACACCTTC
NA | TRBJ1-1 | NA | TRBV20-1 | CSTQANTEAFF | TGCAGTACACAGGCGAACACTGAAGCTTTCTTT
NA | TRBJ1-2 | NA | TRBV7-2 | CASSSTPGTNYGYTF | TGTGCCAGCAGCTCCACGCCCGGGACAAACTATGGCTACACCTTC
NA | TRBJ1-3 | NA | TRBV15 | CATGVLGNTIYF | TGTGCCACCGGCGTCCTTGGAAACACCATATATTTT
NA | TRBJ2-4 | NA | TRBV7-8 | CASSLALTLTKNIQYF | TGTGCCAGCAGCTTAGCGCTGACACTCACCAAAAACATTCAGTACTTC
NA | TRBJ1-2 | few | TRBV7-2 | CASSPPLRTNYGYTF | TGTGCCAGCAGCCCGCCTCTCAGGACTAACTATGGCTACACCTTC
TRBD1 | TRBJ1-2 | NA | TRBV5-1 | CASSFAGQAYGYTF | TGCGCCAGCAGCTTCGCCGGACAGGCGTATGGCTACACCTTC
NA | TRBJ2-7 | NA | TRBV20-1 | CSARGRGSTYNEQYF | TGCAGTGCCCGGGGTCGGGGAAGCACCTACAATGAGCAGTACTTC
TRBD1 | TRBJ2-7 | NA | TRBV20-1 | CSANKEDRVGYEQYF | TGCAGTGCTAACAAGGAGGACAGGGTGGGTTATGAGCAGTACTTC
NA | TRBJ2-7 | few | TRBV29-1 | CSVGGGPTYEQYF | TGCAGCGTAGGAGGGGGGCCTACCTACGAGCAGTACTTC
TRBD1 | TRBJ2-5 | once | TRBV7-9 | CASSLGLGQLMKTQYF | TGTGCCAGCAGCTTAGGACTGGGACAGTTAATGAAGACCCAGTACTTC
NA | TRBJ1-1 | NA | TRBV7-9 | CASTHRMNTEAFF | TGTGCCAGCACCCATAGGATGAACACTGAAGCTTTCTTT
TRBD2 | TRBJ2-5 | once | TRBV12-3/TRBV12-4 | CASSRSGGTETQYF | TGTGCCAGCAGTCGAAGCGGGGGTACGGAGACCCAGTACTTC
NA | TRBJ2-7 | NA | TRBV6-5 | CASSSGPGQGEYRVEYF | TGTGCCAGCAGTTCCGGACCTGGACAAGGAGAATATCGGGTGGAGTACTTC
NA | TRBJ1-1 | few | TRBV6-5 | CASSYNPNTEAFF | TGTGCCAGCAGTTATAATCCAAACACTGAAGCTTTCTTT
TRBD2 | TRBJ2-1 | NA | TRBV20-1 | CSARDLIGRSANEQFF | TGCAGTGCTAGAGATCTGATCGGGAGGTCGGCCAATGAGCAGTTCTTC
NA | TRBJ2-1 | NA | TRBV6-6 | CAEQTGEYDEQFF | TGTGCCGAACAAACGGGAGAGTACGATGAGCAGTTCTTC
TRBD1 | TRBJ2-1 | NA | TRBV10-1 | CASSPKVGQGNEQFF | TGCGCCAGCAGCCCGAAGGTGGGACAGGGCAATGAGCAGTTCTTC
NA | TRBJ1-5 | NA | TRBV7-2 | CASRRDGHDQPQHF | TGTGCCAGCAGACGGGACGGTCATGACCAGCCCCAGCATTTT
NA | TRBJ1-2 | NA | TRBV19 | CASSPEDGYGYTF | TGTGCCAGTAGTCCTGAGGACGGTTATGGCTACACCTTC
TRBD2 | TRBJ2-5 | NA | TRBV5-1 | CAGSSSGGQWEQYF | TGCGCCGGCAGCTCGAGCGGGGGTCAGTGGGAGCAGTACTTC
NA | TRBJ2-4 | many | TRBV12-3/TRBV12-4 | CASSQSLKNIQYF | TGTGCCAGCAGTCAGTCCCTCAAAAACATTCAGTACTTC
NA | TRBJ2-1 | few | TRBV6-1 | CASSTRPWGLRDSYNEQFF | TGTGCCAGCAGTACCCGCCCTTGGGGACTCAGGGACTCCTACAATGAGCAGTTCTTC
NA | TRBJ1-1 | many | TRBV7-9 | CASSSGYRTEAFF | TGTGCCAGCAGCTCGGGGTATCGGACTGAAGCTTTCTTT
TRBD2 | TRBJ2-7 | few | TRBV7-2 | CASNLVAGGVYEQYF | TGTGCCAGCAACCTTGTAGCGGGGGGAGTCTACGAGCAGTACTTC